What follows describes a single T cell receptor (beta chain). Sequencing was performed with immunoSEQ multiplex PCR; in TCRdb, only in-frame clones are kept and a portion is missing. The table has roughly 70,000 clones, roughly 92% seen once. This specimen comes from a study of T cell changes during pregnancy in multiple sclerosis. Germline CDR1 and CDR2: KGHSH and LQKENI. The CDR3 has 14 residues. V gave up 3 bases and J gave up 0 bases; unmatched junction bases: 1. The receptor was derived from a female donor in good health, enrolled as a control in a pregnancy study. Specimen: peripheral blood, collected in the third trimester of pregnancy. The chain is built from TRBV18 and TRBJ2-7, with TRBD2 identical over 8 bases. CDR3: CASSPSGGSYEQYF. As DNA, the CDR3 is TGTGCCAGCTCACCGAGCGGGGGCTCCTACGAGCAGTACTTC.